The 11 T cell receptor beta chains below come from one sample, sequenced in a study of cytomegalovirus exposure and HLA in healthy donors. PCR used 60 Vbeta primers and 13 Jbeta primers. Assay: immunoSEQ multiplex PCR; the TCRdb copy retains only in-frame clones and omits some. The sample has about 87,000 clones. The sample was PBMCs. The source of these receptors is a middle-aged man in good health and CMV-seropositive.

The genes are TRBV5-4 and TRBJ2-1; TRBD2 aligns across 9 bases. This CDR3 region has 14 residues. The trim removed 0 bases at V and 8 bases at J, leaving 3 bases unmatched. Per germline, CDR1 SGHNT and CDR2 YYREEE (reference sequence). The DNA of the CDR3 is TGTGCCAGCAGCTTGGGTAGCGGGAGCGATGAGCAGTTCTTC. Amino acids: CASSLGSGSDEQFF.

This chain connects TRBV5-1 to TRBJ2-1, with D perhaps matching TRBD1 (6 bases). V was trimmed by 5 bases and J by 7 bases, leaving 13 bases between them. In germline, CDR1 is SGHRS, CDR2 YFSETQ. The CDR3 extends over 13 amino acids. CDR3 DNA: TGCGCCAGCAGTTTACAGGGCCTTAATGAGCAGTTCTTC. This translates into CASSLQGLNEQFF.

The CDR3 DNA is TGCGCCAGCAAGGGCGGGAGTATTCACGATGAGCAGTTCTTC. Residues: CASKGGSIHDEQFF. V usage is TRBV5-1 and J usage is TRBJ2-1; TRBD2 matches at 7 bases. This CDR3 spans 14 amino acids. Germline loops: CDR1 SGHRS, CDR2 YFSETQ. Trimming cost V 6 bases and J 8 bases; bases outside gene matches: 11.

V and J are TRBV18 and TRBJ2-1, with TRBD1 matching 9 bases. Trimming removed 1 base from V and 0 bases from J; junction bases left unmatched: 7. The germline gives CDR1 KGHSH, CDR2 LQKENI. CDR3 size: 18 residues. In DNA form, the CDR3 reads TGTGCCAGCTCACCACTGGGACAGGGTCAAAGCTCCTACAATGAGCAGTTCTTC. It is translated as CASSPLGQGQSSYNEQFF.

The chain carries TRBV18 and TRBJ1-2, with D hard to call. The V gene lost 0 bases and the J gene lost 4 bases, with 6 bases spanning the gap. Germline V gene data show CDR1 as KGHSH and CDR2 as LQKENI. The CDR3 spans 13 residues. The CDR3 sequence is CASSPPAGYGYTF. DNA for the CDR3: TGTGCCAGCTCACCACCGGCAGGCTATGGCTACACCTTC.

V usage is TRBV7-9 and J usage is TRBJ2-1; perhaps TRBD2 as D (6 bases). The CDR3 runs to 14 residues. The germline V gene has CDR1 SEHNR and CDR2 FQNEAQ (reference sequence). The V and J ends lost 1 base and 9 bases respectively, with 13 bases between them. In DNA form, the CDR3 reads TGTGCCAGCAGCTTAGGCGGGGCCTTTTTTGAGCAGTTCTTC. This translates into CASSLGGAFFEQFF.

J is TRBJ2-5 and V is TRBV6-1; 8 bases are a match to TRBD1. CDR3 length equals 16 residues. With V trimmed by 2 bases and J by 5 bases, 10 bases remained unmatched. Germline CDR1 reads MNHNS; CDR2 reads SASEGT. CDR3 residues: CASSERGRTGRETQYF. CDR3 bases: TGTGCCAGCAGTGAAAGGGGGCGGACAGGGAGGGAGACCCAGTACTTC.

The rearrangement joins TRBV5-8 to TRBJ1-4; D unresolved. V gave up 1 base and J gave up 7 bases, with 5 bases separating them. Germline lookup yields CDR1 SGHTS and CDR2 YDEGEE. CDR3 length: 12 amino acids. The CDR3 sequence: CASSLLREKLFF. For the CDR3, the DNA is TGTGCCAGCAGCTTGTTGCGTGAAAAACTGTTTTTT.

The CDR3, as DNA: TGTGCCAGCAGTCGACAGGAGAGGAGCAATCAGCCCCAGCATTTT. Translated, it gives CASSRQERSNQPQHF. The rearrangement links TRBV6-6 to TRBJ1-5, with D possibly matching TRBD1 (6 bases). The CDR3 is made up of 15 amino acids. From germline, CDR1 is MNHNY and CDR2 SVGAGI (reference sequence). Trimming removed 5 bases at V and 1 base at J, with 12 bases between.

J is TRBJ2-7 and V is TRBV19, with D possibly matching TRBD1 (6 bases). V lost 6 bases and J 2 bases, leaving 11 bases between the germline ends. Germline CDR1 and CDR2: LNHDA and SQIVND (reference sequence). The CDR3 runs 13 residues. DNA of the CDR3: TGTGCCAGTAGCACAGGGCAAACCTACGAGCAGTACTTC. Protein product: CASSTGQTYEQYF.

The gene calls are TRBV4-1 and TRBJ2-5, with D possibly TRBD1 on 6 matching bases. The V and J ends lost 0 bases and 4 bases respectively, with 12 bases between them. The CDR3 extends over 15 amino acids. Germline values: CDR1 MGHRA, CDR2 YSYEKL. The CDR3 sequence: CASSQDGYRAETQYF. DNA of the CDR3: TGCGCCAGCAGCCAAGACGGGTACAGGGCAGAGACCCAGTACTTC.